The TCR beta chain described here comes from a study of sequential checkpoint blockade in melanoma (dated by TCRdb to the late 2010s). The study in broad terms: Patients were assigned by 1:1 randomization to either first-line nivolumab followed by ipilimumab (arm A) or ipilimumab followed by nivolumab (arm B). Maintenance nivolumab came after both trial sequences. What the authors observed across the whole study: The response-prediction model combining TCR metrics and mutation burden needs validation in larger, independent patient cohorts.

Reading the label with the study, this specimen's treatment or condition is: randomized to nivolumab then ipilimumab (arm A) or the reverse (arm B). None of the patients in the trial had previously been given DNA-damaging chemotherapy. Thawed PBMCs were sorted on a FACS Aria II flow cytometer to isolate live CD3+CD8+ cells negative for CD19 and CD56. Samples came from patients with melanoma in CheckMate 064, a randomized, open-label phase II trial of sequential checkpoint blockade. Peripheral blood mononuclear cells were collected by leukapheresis, purified with Ficoll-Paque, and frozen in human serum with approximately 9.9% DMSO. Right after sorting, the blood CD3+CD8+ cells were verified to be >98% pure, and DNA extraction followed. TCRbeta CDR3 regions were immunosequenced from genomic DNA with the immunoSEQ Assay. Before high-throughput sequencing, the genomic DNA was amplified using bias-controlled multiplex PCR. The source study handled its data this way. To quantify the absolute abundance of each unique TCRbeta CDR3 region, the sequences were collapsed and filtered. Clonality, defined as 1 minus Pielou's evenness, was calculated using productive rearrangements only. A previously published method was used to identify clones with significantly greater frequencies in on-treatment samples than in baseline samples. TCRdb obtained this table from immuneACCESS and retained in-frame rearrangements with V and J assigned. These tables miss some clones; where compared with another copy, unresolved V genes account for less than half of the shortfall, and the remainder is unexplained. From that table come the V and J calls and clone size; the DNA was used to work out D and trimming. Across this sample there are more than 15,000 clones, with 60% to 80% seen only once. In total, the top ten clones hold about 20% of the sample.

Taken from the germline V gene (reference sequence), the CDR1 and CDR2 loops are MNHNY and SVGAGI. The junction shows trimming of 2 bases on V and 8 bases on J, plus 15 bases between the germline ends. From its cysteine to its phenylalanine, the CDR3 spans 15 amino acids. Here the CDR3 DNA is all that survives: 45 bases in frame from base 1. About this clone: The clone's antigen remains unknown. It has no much larger one-base neighbor in the sample; base qualities were not kept.

This TCR was sampled from a human donor with melanoma. Here the sequenced sample was CD8+ T cells sorted from blood (inferred from file names), taken from a patient given nivolumab and ipilimumab in sequence. The receptor chain draws on TRBV6-6 and TRBJ1-4; a tentative D match to TRBD1 spans 5 bases. The bases are TGTGCCAGCAGTTACCTGGTAGGGGCTGAGGAAAAACTGTTTTTT. This sequence encodes CASSYLVGAEEKLFF.